The 21 T cell receptor beta chains given below trace back to one sample, sequenced in a study of tumor-infiltrating lymphocytes in primary liver carcinoma. A constant-region primer served to make TCR beta cDNA from 500 to 550 ng total RNA. Nested multiplex PCR, run for three rounds with slightly modified ARM-PCR, yielded TCR beta libraries. Use of TRBV1-TRBV30 forward primers with a C-beta reverse primer characterized the first two PCR rounds, which lasted about 10 cycles each. TCRdb recomputed calls from the multiplex PCR reads with MiXCR, one row per CDR3 protein. The sample yields more than 100,000 distinct CDR3 sequences, around two thirds seen once. From unsorted bulk tissue weighing roughly 18-30 mg, DNA and RNA were co-extracted. The sample taken for sequencing was liver tumor tissue from sampling region 1. Specified subset: tumor region T1, superior pole. These receptors were collected from an older woman with primary liver carcinoma and hepatitis B virus infection.

The V call is TRBV5-5, the J call TRBJ2-7; 9 bases map to TRBD1. The CDR3 consists of 15 residues. Germline CDR1 SGHKS, CDR2 YYEKEE (reference sequence). The V segment lost 0 bases and the J segment 4 bases; nucleotides outside the gene matches: 5. The CDR3 nucleotides are TGTGCCAGCAGCTTGGCGGGACAGGGACCTTACGAGCAGTACTTC. Protein product: CASSLAGQGPYEQYF.

Concerning this clonotype itself: Sequence at one end of the junction differs from germline and may be a read error. This chain links TRBV6-1 with TRBJ2-2; 13 bases are a match to TRBD2. The CDR3 covers 17 residues. Germline V gives CDR1 MNHNS, CDR2 SASEGT. The CDR3 nucleotides are TGTGTCAGCGGAAAACTAGCGGGAGGGCCGGGGACCGGGGAGCTATTTTTC. It is translated as CVSGKLAGGPGTGELFF.

V is TRBV6-1 and J is TRBJ1-6; the D is unclear. Germline V lookup: CDR1 MNHNS, CDR2 SASEGT. V was pared by 0 bases and J by 10 bases, with 16 bases between. The CDR3 loop spans 16 amino acids. CDR3 in DNA: TGTGCCAGCAGTGAAGCCGCAGGAATAGTTAACTCACCCCTCCACTTT. Protein product: CASSEAAGIVNSPLHF.

This clonotype was observed a few times. J is TRBJ2-5 and V is TRBV7-9; D not certain. V lost 2 bases, J lost 1 base, and 5 bases lay in between. The CDR3 length is 13 residues. CDR1 SEHNR and CDR2 FQNEAQ come from the germline V gene (reference sequence). The CDR3 region has the DNA TGTGCCAGCAGCTTATTCCCCCAAGAGACCCAGTACTTC. Translation gives CASSLFPQETQYF. The full variable domain, in which reference TRBV7-9 and TRBJ2-5 provide the parts outside the CDR3, is DTGVSQNPRHKITKRGQNVTFRCDPISEHNRLYWYRQTLGQGPEFLTYFQNEAQLEKSRLLSDRFSAERPKGSFSTLEIQRTEQGDSAMYLCASSLFPQETQYFGPGTRLLVL.

The rearrangement joins TRBV11-1 to TRBJ2-7, with D tentatively TRBD2 (5 bases). CDR3 length equals 12 residues. Trimming pared 9 bases from V and 4 bases from J, leaving 13 bases between. Germline CDR1 reads SGHAT; CDR2 reads FQDESV (reference sequence). CDR3 region: CASSLTGYEQYF. The CDR3 region has the DNA TGTGCCAGTAGCCTGACGGGATACGAGCAGTACTTC.

To note about this clonotype: This clone may be a read error of a much larger clone one base away. DNA of the CDR3: TGCGCCAGCAGCCTAAACCAGGATACGCAGTATTTT. Protein: CASSLNQDTQYF. The chain links TRBV5-1 to TRBJ2-3, with D unclear. Germline values: CDR1 SGHRS, CDR2 YFSETQ. This CDR3 comprises 12 residues. V gave up 4 bases and J gave up 6 bases, with 9 bases separating them.

This clonotype was seen many times. The gene calls are TRBV12-3 or TRBV12-4 and TRBJ2-5, with D tentatively TRBD1 or TRBD2 (5 bases each). This CDR3 spans 13 amino acids. V dropped 7 bases and J dropped 0 bases, with 9 bases sitting between them. CDR3 region: CASKPGHQETQYF. CDR3 DNA sequence: TGTGCCAGCAAGCCGGGACACCAAGAGACCCAGTACTTC.

As concerns this clonotype: The CDR3 ends on some other residue instead of the conserved phenylalanine or tryptophan, so this is likely a read error. The chain carries TRBV13 and TRBJ2-1; tentative D call: TRBD2 (6 bases). Germline CDR1 and CDR2: PRHDT and FYEKMQ (reference sequence). This CDR3 comprises 16 residues. V was clipped by 5 bases and J by 5 bases, with 19 bases between them. DNA of the CDR3: TGTGCCAGCAGCCTTAGCGGAGCTAACTTCGACAATGAGCAGTTCATC. Translating it yields CASSLSGANFDNEQFI.

This clonotype was found a few times. This may be a read error, as it is one base from a much larger clone. In DNA form, the CDR3 reads TGTGCCAGCGGACAGGGGTTGAACGCTGAAGCTTTCTTT. Its translation: CASGQGLNAEAFF. This sequence joins TRBV28 and TRBJ1-1, with 9 bases matching TRBD1. The germline gives CDR1 MDHEN, CDR2 SYDVKM. The CDR3 length is 13 residues.

A word on this clonotype: This may stem from a read error, because a much larger clone lies one nucleotide away. This sequence joins TRBV6-6 and TRBJ1-1, with D possibly matching TRBD1 (6 bases). Per germline, CDR1 MNHNY and CDR2 SVGAGI (reference sequence). This CDR3 has 17 residues. The CDR3 loop is CASRITGLVGRDTETFF. The CDR3 DNA is TGTGCCAGCAGAATTACAGGGCTCGTAGGTAGGGACACTGAAACTTTCTTT.

As regards this clonotype: Given a much more abundant clone one base away, this may be a read error. The gene calls are TRBV12-3 or TRBV12-4 and TRBJ1-2; D may be TRBD1 (5 bases). CDR3 length: 13 residues. The CDR3 region has the DNA TGTGCCAGAAGTTTGGGCAGGGAATATGGCTACACCTTC. Encoded protein: CARSLGREYGYTF.

About this clonotype itself: A much more abundant neighbour one base away suggests this may be a read error. The chain has TRBV12-3 or TRBV12-4 and TRBJ2-7; D possibly corresponds to TRBD1 (6 bases). V lost 9 bases to trimming and J lost 3 bases, with 21 bases between them. The CDR3 has 15 amino acids. CDR3 residues: CARSLTGSPLYEQYF. As DNA, the CDR3 is TGTGCCAGGAGCCTTACAGGGTCTCCACTCTACGAGCAGTACTTC.

This clonotype showed up many times. V gene TRBV6-6 combines with J gene TRBJ1-6; 7 bases are shared with TRBD1. Trimming took 2 bases from V and 8 from J; bases not matched to a gene: 6. There are 15 residues in the CDR3. From germline, CDR1 is MNHNY and CDR2 SVGAGI (reference sequence). The CDR3 DNA sequence: TGTGCCAGCAGTTACCAAACAGGGGAGCATTCACCCCTCCACTTT. This encodes CASSYQTGEHSPLHF.

Comment on this clonotype: A read error is likely, as this CDR3 ends without the conserved phenylalanine or tryptophan. The chain joins TRBV6-1 to TRBJ2-5, with a tentative D call TRBD2 (6 bases). Trimming stripped 0 bases from V and 4 bases from J, with 15 bases between. CDR1 and CDR2 from the germline V gene are MNHNS and SASEGT. This CDR3 spans 16 amino acids. The CDR3, as DNA: TGTGCCAGCAGTGAAGCCTGGGTAGCGGCAATAGAGACCCAGTACATC. Its protein product is CASSEAWVAAIETQYI.

This sequence joins TRBV20-1 and TRBJ2-7; 8 nucleotides match TRBD1. From germline, CDR1 is DFQATT and CDR2 SNEGSKA (reference sequence). Trimming removed 8 bases from V and 2 bases from J; junction bases left unmatched: 5. The CDR3 totals 12 residues. CDR3 protein: CSSDRGTYEQYF. In DNA form, the CDR3 reads TGCAGTTCAGACAGGGGAACCTACGAGCAGTACTTC.

This clonotype was seen repeatedly, ten times or more. The chain has TRBV11-1 and TRBJ1-1; 8 positions agree with TRBD1. Germline V lookup: CDR1 SGHAT, CDR2 FQDESV (reference sequence). The CDR3 is made up of 15 amino acids. Germline trimming cut 1 base from V and 6 bases from J; bases unmatched to any gene: 7. CDR3 DNA sequence: TGTGCCAGCAGCTTAGAAGGGACAGGTTACCCTGAAGCTTTCTTT. It translates to CASSLEGTGYPEAFF.

The chain employs TRBV28 and TRBJ1-5; TRBD1 aligns across 8 bases. This CDR3 has 13 amino acids. Germline CDR1 reads MDHEN; CDR2 reads SYDVKM. V lost 10 bases and J lost 4; bases outside the gene matches: 6. The CDR3 loop reads CAITGGGNQPQHF. The DNA of the CDR3 is TGTGCCATCACAGGGGGAGGTAATCAGCCCCAGCATTTT.

This clonotype was seen only once. The V call is TRBV29-1, the J call TRBJ2-3, with D tentatively TRBD2 (6 bases). The CDR3 loop spans 17 amino acids. Germline values: CDR1 SQVTM, CDR2 ANQGSEA. Trimming pared 4 bases from V and 5 bases from J, leaving 25 bases between. In nucleotides, the CDR3 is TGCAGCGTTGTCGGGGGAGTGAATCATATCCAGGGAGATACGCAGTATTTT. As protein: CSVVGGVNHIQGDTQYF.

This clonotype appeared a few times. This may come from a read error, since a much larger clone is one base off. The rearrangement links TRBV29-1 to TRBJ2-7, with 11 nucleotides matching TRBD1. The CDR3 runs to 12 residues. With V trimmed by 7 bases and J by 7 bases, 6 bases remained unmatched. CDR1 and CDR2 (germline): SQVTM, ANQGSEA. The CDR3 reads CSARDRGLEQYF. CDR3 coding DNA: TGCAGCGCTAGGGACAGGGGGTTAGAGCAGTACTTC.

About this clonotype: The CDR3 carries no conserved terminal phenylalanine or tryptophan, so it likely arises from a read error. This CDR3 is CASSLGGLAVPLAFQETQYS. The CDR3 DNA follows: TGTGCCAGCAGCTTAGGGGGACTAGCGGTACCCCTCGCCTTCCAAGAGACCCAGTACTCC. The rearrangement uses TRBV11-3 and TRBJ2-5; TRBD2 aligns across 11 bases. J gave up 1 base and V 1 base, and 14 bases lay outside the gene matches. This CDR3 spans 20 amino acids. Germline assignment: CDR1 SGHNT and CDR2 YENEEA.

In the case of this clonotype: A much larger clone differs by one base, so this may be a read error. Since the CDR3 does not end with the conserved phenylalanine or tryptophan, this likely comes from a read error. This sequence joins TRBV5-5 and TRBJ2-3; D unclear. Trimming pared 0 bases from V and 0 bases from J, leaving 8 bases between. Germline-derived CDR1 and CDR2 are SGHKS and YYEKEE (reference sequence). The CDR3 extends over 15 amino acids. Here the CDR3 reads CASSLGAASTDTQYL. The CDR3 DNA reads as TGTGCCAGCAGCTTGGGGGCAGCTAGCACAGATACGCAGTATTTA.